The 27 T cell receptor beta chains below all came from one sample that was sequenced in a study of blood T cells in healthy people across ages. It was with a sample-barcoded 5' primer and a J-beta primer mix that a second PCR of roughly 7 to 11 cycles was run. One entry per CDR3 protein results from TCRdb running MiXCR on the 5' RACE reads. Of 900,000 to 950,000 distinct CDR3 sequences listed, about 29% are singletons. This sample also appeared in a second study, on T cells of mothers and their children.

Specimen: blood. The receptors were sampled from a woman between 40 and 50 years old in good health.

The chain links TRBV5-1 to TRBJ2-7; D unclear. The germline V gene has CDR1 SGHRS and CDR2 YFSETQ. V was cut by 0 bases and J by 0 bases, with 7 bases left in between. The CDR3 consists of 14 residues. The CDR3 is CASSLVVDSYEQYF. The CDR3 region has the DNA TGCGCCAGCAGCTTGGTTGTCGACTCCTACGAGCAGTACTTC.

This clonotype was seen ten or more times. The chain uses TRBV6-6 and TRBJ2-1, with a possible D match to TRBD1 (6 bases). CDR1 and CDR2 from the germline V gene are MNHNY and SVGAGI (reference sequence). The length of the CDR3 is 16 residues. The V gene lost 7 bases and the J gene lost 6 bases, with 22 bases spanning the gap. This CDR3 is CASNQGRLGASNEQFF. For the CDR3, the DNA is TGTGCCAGCAACCAAGGGAGATTGGGGGCCTCCAATGAGCAGTTCTTC.

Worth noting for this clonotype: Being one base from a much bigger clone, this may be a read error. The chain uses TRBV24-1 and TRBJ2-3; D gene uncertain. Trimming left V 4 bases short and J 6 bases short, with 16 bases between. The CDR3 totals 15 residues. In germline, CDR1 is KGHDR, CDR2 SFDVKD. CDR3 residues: CATSDRTNVGDTQYF. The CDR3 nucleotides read TGTGCCACCAGTGACAGGACCAACGTGGGGGATACGCAGTATTTT.

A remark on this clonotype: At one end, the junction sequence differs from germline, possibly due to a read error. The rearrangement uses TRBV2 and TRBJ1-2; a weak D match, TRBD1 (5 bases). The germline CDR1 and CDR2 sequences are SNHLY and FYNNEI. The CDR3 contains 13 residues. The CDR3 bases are TGTCCCAGCAGTGAGGGACGGGCCGATGGCTACACCTTC. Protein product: CPSSEGRADGYTF.

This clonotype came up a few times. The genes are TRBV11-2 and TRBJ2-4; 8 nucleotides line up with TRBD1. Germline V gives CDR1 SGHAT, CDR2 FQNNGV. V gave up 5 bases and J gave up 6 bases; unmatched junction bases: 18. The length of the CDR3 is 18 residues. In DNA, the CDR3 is TGTGCCAGCAGCGGCGATTACGCGCGACAGGGGCGGATAAACATTCAGTACTTC. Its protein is CASSGDYARQGRINIQYF. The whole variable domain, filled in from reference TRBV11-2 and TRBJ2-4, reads EAGVAQSPRYKIIEKRQSVAFWCNPISGHATLYWYQQILGQGPKLLIQFQNNGVVDDSQLPKDRFSAERLKGVDSTLKIQPAKLEDSAVYLCASSGDYARQGRINIQYFGAGTRLSVL.

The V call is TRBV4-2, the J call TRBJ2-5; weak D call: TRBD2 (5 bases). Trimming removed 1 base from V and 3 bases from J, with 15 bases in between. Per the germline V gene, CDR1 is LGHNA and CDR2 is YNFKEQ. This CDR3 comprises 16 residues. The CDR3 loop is CASSQGQSGNKETQYF. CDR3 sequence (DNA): TGTGCCAGCAGCCAAGGACAATCCGGGAATAAAGAGACCCAGTACTTC.

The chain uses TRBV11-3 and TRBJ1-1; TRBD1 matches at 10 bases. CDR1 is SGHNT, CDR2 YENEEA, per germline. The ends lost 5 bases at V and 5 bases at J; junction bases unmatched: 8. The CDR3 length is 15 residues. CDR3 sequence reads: CASSKAGTGVTEAFF. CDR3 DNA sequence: TGTGCCAGCAGCAAAGCCGGGACAGGGGTGACTGAAGCTTTCTTT. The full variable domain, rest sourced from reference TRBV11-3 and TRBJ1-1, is EAGVVQSPRYKIIEKKQPVAFWCNPISGHNTLYWYLQNLGQGPELLIRYENEEAVDDSQLPKDRFSAERLKGVDSTLKIQPAELGDSAVYLCASSKAGTGVTEAFFGQGTRLTVV.

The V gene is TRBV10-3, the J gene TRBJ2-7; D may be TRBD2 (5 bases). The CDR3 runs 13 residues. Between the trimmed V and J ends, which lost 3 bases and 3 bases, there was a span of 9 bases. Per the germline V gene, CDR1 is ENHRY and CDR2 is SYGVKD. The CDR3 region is CAISDHGNYEQYF. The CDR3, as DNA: TGTGCCATCAGTGACCACGGGAACTACGAGCAGTACTTC.

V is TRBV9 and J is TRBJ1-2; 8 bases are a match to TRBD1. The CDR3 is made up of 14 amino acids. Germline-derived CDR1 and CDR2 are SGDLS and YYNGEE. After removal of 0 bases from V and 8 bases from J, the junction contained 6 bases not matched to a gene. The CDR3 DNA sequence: TGTGCCAGCAGCGTAGCTGGGGCAGGGGGCGGCTACACCTTC. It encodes CASSVAGAGGGYTF.

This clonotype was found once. CDR3 region: CASSPSWNEKLFF. The CDR3 DNA reads TGTGCCAGCAGTCCCTCGTGGAATGAAAAACTGTTTTTT. The chain recombines TRBV12-3 or TRBV12-4 with TRBJ1-4; D not certain. V lost 5 bases and J lost 5, with 9 bases in between. This CDR3 contains 13 residues.

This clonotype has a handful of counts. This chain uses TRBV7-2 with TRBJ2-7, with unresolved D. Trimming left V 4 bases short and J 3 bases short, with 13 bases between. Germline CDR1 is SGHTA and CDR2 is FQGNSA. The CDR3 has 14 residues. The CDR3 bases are TGTGCCAGCAGCTCGTCAGGTATCGGCTACGAGCAGTACTTC. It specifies CASSSSGIGYEQYF.

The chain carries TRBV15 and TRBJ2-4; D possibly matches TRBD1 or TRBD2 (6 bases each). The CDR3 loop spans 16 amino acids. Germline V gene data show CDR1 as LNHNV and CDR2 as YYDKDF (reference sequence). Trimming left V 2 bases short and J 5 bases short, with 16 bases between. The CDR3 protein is CATSRRTTGAQNIQYF. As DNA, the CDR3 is TGTGCCACCAGCAGACGTACCACGGGGGCCCAAAACATTCAGTACTTC.

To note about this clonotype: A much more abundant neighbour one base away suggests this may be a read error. In DNA, the CDR3 is TGTGTCATCAGGGGGGACGCTTTAACCTACGAGCAGTACTTC. Encoded protein: CVIRGDALTYEQYF. The rearrangement joins TRBV10-3 to TRBJ2-5, with D possibly matching TRBD1 (7 bases). The end of the DNA is better explained by TRBJ2-7, so the J call may be wrong. Per germline, CDR1 ENHRY and CDR2 SYGVKD. The CDR3 loop spans 14 amino acids.

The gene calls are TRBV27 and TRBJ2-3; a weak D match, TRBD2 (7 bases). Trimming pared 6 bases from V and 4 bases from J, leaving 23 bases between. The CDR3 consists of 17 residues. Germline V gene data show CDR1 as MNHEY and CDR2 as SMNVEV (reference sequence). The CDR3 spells CASRPTSVRGGADTQYF. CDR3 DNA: TGTGCCAGCAGGCCAACTAGCGTTAGAGGGGGAGCAGATACGCAGTATTTT.

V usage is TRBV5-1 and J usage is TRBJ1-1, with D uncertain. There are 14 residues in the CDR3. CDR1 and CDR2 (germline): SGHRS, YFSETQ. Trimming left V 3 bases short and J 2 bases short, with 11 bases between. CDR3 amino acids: CASSSPRANTEAFF. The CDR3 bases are TGCGCCAGCAGCTCCCCACGGGCTAACACTGAAGCTTTCTTT.

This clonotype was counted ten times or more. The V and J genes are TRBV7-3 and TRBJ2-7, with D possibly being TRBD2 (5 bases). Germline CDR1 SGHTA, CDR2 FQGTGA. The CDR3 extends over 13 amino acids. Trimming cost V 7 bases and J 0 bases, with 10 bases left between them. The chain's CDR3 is CASTPDYSYEQYF. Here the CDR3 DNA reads TGTGCCAGCACCCCAGACTACTCCTACGAGCAGTACTTC. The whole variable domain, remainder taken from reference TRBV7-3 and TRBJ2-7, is GAGVSQTPSNKVTEKGKYVELRCDPISGHTALYWYRQSLGQGPEFLIYFQGTGAADDSGLPNDRFFAVRPEGSVSTLKIQRTERGDSAVYLCASTPDYSYEQYFGPGTRLTVT.

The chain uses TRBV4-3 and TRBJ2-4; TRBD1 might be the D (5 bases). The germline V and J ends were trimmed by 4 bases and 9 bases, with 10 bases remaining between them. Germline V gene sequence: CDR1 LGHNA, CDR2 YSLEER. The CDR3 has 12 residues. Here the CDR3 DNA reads TGCGCCAGCAGCCCTGACAGAAGCATTCAGTACTTC. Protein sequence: CASSPDRSIQYF.

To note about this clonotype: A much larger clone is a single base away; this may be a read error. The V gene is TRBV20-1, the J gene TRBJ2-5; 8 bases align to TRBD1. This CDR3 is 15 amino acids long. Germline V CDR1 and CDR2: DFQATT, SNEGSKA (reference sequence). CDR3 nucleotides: TGCAGTGCTAGAGCCGAGGGGACAGGTCAAGGGACCCAGTACTTC. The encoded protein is CSARAEGTGQGTQYF.

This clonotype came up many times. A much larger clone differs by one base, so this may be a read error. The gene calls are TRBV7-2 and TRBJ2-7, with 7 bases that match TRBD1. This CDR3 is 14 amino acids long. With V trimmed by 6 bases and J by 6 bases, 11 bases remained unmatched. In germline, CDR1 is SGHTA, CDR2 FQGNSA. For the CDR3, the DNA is TGTGCCAGCAGTGTGACAGGGCCGTGGGGCGAGCAGTACTTC. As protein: CASSVTGPWGEQYF. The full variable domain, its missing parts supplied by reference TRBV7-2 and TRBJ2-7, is GAGVSQSPSNKVTEKGKDVELRCDPISGHTALYWYRQSLGQGLEFLIYFQGNSAPDKSGLPSDRFSAERTGGSVSTLTIQRTQQEDSAVYLCASSVTGPWGEQYFGPGTRLTVT.

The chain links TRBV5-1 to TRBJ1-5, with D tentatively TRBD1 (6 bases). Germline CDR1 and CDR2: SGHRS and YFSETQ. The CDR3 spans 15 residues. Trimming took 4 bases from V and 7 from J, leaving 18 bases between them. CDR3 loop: CASSLQGNRGQPQHF. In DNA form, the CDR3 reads TGCGCCAGCAGCCTACAGGGTAACCGGGGCCAGCCCCAGCATTTT.

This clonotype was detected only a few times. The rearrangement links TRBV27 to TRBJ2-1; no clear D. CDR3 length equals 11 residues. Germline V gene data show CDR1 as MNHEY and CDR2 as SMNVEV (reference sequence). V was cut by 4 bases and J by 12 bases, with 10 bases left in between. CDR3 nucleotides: TGTGCCAGCAGTTACGGTTTGCTGCAGTTCTTC. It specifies CASSYGLLQFF.

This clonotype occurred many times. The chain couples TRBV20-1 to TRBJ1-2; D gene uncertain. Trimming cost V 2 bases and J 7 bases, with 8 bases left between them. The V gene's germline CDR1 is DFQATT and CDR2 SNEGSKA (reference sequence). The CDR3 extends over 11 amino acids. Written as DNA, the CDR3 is TGCAGTGCTAGACCCGGGTTTGGCTACACCTTC. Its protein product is CSARPGFGYTF.

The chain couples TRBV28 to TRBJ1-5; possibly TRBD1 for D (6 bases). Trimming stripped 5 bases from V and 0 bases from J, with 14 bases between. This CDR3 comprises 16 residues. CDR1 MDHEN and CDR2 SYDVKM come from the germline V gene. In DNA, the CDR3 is TGTGCCAGCAGTGTAGAGGGGACATTTAGCAATCAGCCCCAGCATTTT. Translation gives CASSVEGTFSNQPQHF.

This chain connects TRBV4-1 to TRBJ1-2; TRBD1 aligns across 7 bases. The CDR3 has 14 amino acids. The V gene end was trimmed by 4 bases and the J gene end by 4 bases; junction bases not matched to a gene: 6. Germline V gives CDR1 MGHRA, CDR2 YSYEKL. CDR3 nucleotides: TGCGCCAGCAGCCCACAGGGGATACCCTATGGCTACACCTTC. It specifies CASSPQGIPYGYTF.

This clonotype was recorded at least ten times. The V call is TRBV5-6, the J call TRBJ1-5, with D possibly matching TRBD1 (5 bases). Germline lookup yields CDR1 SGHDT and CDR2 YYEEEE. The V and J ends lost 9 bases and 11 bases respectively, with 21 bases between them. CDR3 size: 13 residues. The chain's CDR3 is CATGMSPGGTQHF. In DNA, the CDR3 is TGTGCCACAGGGATGAGCCCGGGTGGAACCCAGCATTTT.

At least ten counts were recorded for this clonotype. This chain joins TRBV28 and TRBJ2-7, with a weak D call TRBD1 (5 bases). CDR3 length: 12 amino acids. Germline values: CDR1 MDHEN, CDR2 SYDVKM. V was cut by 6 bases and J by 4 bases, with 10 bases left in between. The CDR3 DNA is TGTGCCAGCAGCAGGGCAGGGTACGAGCAGTACTTC. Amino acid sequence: CASSRAGYEQYF.

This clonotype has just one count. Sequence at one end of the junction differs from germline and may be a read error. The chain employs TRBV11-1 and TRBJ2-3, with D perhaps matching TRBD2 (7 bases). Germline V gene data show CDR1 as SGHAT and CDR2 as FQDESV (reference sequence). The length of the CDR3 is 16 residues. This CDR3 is CAGSPGGHAKADTQYF. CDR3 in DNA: TGTGCCGGCAGCCCCGGGGGGCACGCGAAGGCAGATACGCAGTATTTT.